The entry that follows covers one T cell receptor beta chain sequence. As yet, its antigen is unknown. These data come from a study of T cell clones after liver transplantation. The overall study: HCV positivity affected three of eight recipients; the rest lacked autoimmune or viral indications. Standard immunosuppression, with no induction, continued until 12-24 months after transplant. Draws occurred before transplant, before withdrawal, and after complete or failed withdrawal.

Repertoires were generated with immunoSEQ multiplex PCR, while TCRdb's copy carries only in-frame clones and drops some. The sample shows some 120,000 clones, over 75% of them seen only once. Germline V gene sequence: CDR1 SGHNT, CDR2 YENEEA. This CDR3 region has 12 residues. The V end was cut by 5 bases, the J end by 5 bases, with 8 bases between. Findings and caveats of the study: In 5 of 8 subjects, circulating graft-donor-reactive CD4 TCRbeta sequences fell significantly after transplant.

This sequence joins TRBV11-3 and TRBJ2-3; D is unclear. Sequencing used CD4+ T cells from blood, obtained 12 months after liver transplant. The receptor's source is a human patient who received a liver transplant. A share of the T cells may be of graft donor origin. This chain's CDR3 is CASSANLDTQYF. The CDR3 region has the DNA TGTGCCAGCAGCGCAAACCTAGATACGCAGTATTTT.